Described below is a single T cell receptor beta chain sequence and its context. Antigen unknown. With 60 Vbeta and 13 Jbeta primers, the PCR was carried out. Some clones are missing from TCRdb's copy, which holds only in-frame ones; the method was immunoSEQ multiplex PCR. The sample lists 100,000 to 150,000 clones, approximately 66% occurring once. The data stem from a study of cytomegalovirus exposure and HLA in healthy donors. Study-wide results and limits: Later analysis identified several of the most significant clusters that appeared linked to common viral pathogens.

This receptor was obtained from a woman aged 35 to 49 in good health and CMV-seropositive. Sequenced material: PBMCs.

Here the CDR3 reads CASNPSGANYGYTF. CDR3 coding DNA: TGTGCCAGTAACCCGTCAGGGGCCAACTATGGCTACACCTTC. V is TRBV19 and J is TRBJ1-2, with D perhaps TRBD1 (6 bases). The CDR3 covers 14 residues. V gave up 7 bases and J gave up 2 bases, with 14 bases separating them. In germline, CDR1 is LNHDA, CDR2 SQIVND (reference sequence).